The 18 T cell receptor beta chains reported below all come from one sample, sequenced in a study of blood T cell repertoires in COVID-19 (dated by TCRdb to the early 2020s). Libraries were prepared through the immunoSEQ multiplex PCR assay. TCRdb carries this immuneACCESS record with in-frame sequences only. Its versions omit some clonotypes, under half of them owing to an unresolved V gene in the studies checked, with the rest unexplained. For this sample there are 150,000 to 200,000 clones; more than 75% appear just once. The top ten hold around 17% of the sample. The sequencing input was peripheral blood. The receptor source for this set is a man in his 60s with active or convalescent COVID-19.

The chain joins TRBV3-1 (or the pseudogene TRBV3-2) to TRBJ2-5; TRBD2 is a possible D gene (5 bases). The CDR3 has 14 amino acids. CDR1 and CDR2 (germline): LGHDT, YNNKEL (reference sequence). With 1 base removed from V and 5 bases from J, the gap between germline ends came to 11 bases. The CDR3: CASSQVGSGETQYF. The CDR3, as DNA: TGTGCCAGCAGCCAAGTGGGGTCGGGGGAGACCCAGTACTTC.

This clone showed up just a few times. This chain connects TRBV28 to TRBJ1-5; no definite D call. V lost 6 bases to trimming and J lost 0 bases, with 21 bases between them. The length of the CDR3 is 18 residues. Germline lookup yields CDR1 MDHEN and CDR2 SYDVKM. In DNA, the CDR3 is TGTGCCAGCAGGGGAGACAAAGGATCGGGTTATAGCAATCAGCCCCAGCATTTT. It yields the protein CASRGDKGSGYSNQPQHF.

The J gene is TRBJ2-2, the V gene TRBV10-2, with D perhaps matching TRBD1 (6 bases). Germline V gene lookup returns CDR1 WSHSY and CDR2 SAAADI. The V gene lost 4 bases and the J gene lost 6 bases, with 9 bases spanning the gap. The CDR3 extends over 13 amino acids. The CDR3 DNA follows: TGCGCCAGCAGTGGACAGGCTCCCGGGGAGCTGTTTTTT. It codes for CASSGQAPGELFF.

The chain carries TRBV7-9 and TRBJ1-2, with 7 bases aligning to TRBD1. From germline, CDR1 is SEHNR and CDR2 FQNEAQ (reference sequence). The CDR3 contains 15 residues. V trimming: 5 bases; J trimming: 1 base; junction bases outside the gene matches: 7. CDR3 sequence reads: CASSQTTGLNYGYTF. The CDR3 DNA reads TGTGCCAGCAGCCAAACGACAGGGCTTAACTATGGCTACACCTTC.

This clone was detected once. The chain carries TRBV14 and TRBJ2-3; 8 nucleotides agree with TRBD2. J gave up 8 bases and V 2 bases, and 9 bases lay outside the gene matches. The germline V gene encodes CDR1 SGHDN and CDR2 FVKESK. The CDR3 is made up of 15 amino acids. The CDR3 nucleotides read TGTGCCAGCAGCCAACCCTCTCTCGCGGGGGGTACGCAGTATTTT. It translates to CASSQPSLAGGTQYF.

V gene TRBV19 combines with J gene TRBJ1-1, with 7 bases aligning to TRBD1. V shed 4 bases and J 3 bases; nucleotides not matched to a gene: 5. This CDR3 region has 14 residues. CDR1 and CDR2 (germline): LNHDA, SQIVND (reference sequence). The CDR3, as DNA: TGTGCCAGTAGTAAGGCAGGGGGTTACACTGAAGCTTTCTTT. Translating gives CASSKAGGYTEAFF.

The chain carries TRBV11-2 and TRBJ1-5, with 8 nucleotides matching TRBD1. The CDR3 loop spans 13 amino acids. CDR1 is SGHAT, CDR2 FQNNGV, per germline. V shed 5 bases and J 5 bases; nucleotides not matched to a gene: 2. The CDR3 reads CASSPDRDQPQHF. The CDR3 nucleotides are TGTGCCAGCAGCCCGGACAGGGATCAGCCCCAGCATTTT.

This clone was counted only a few times. The chain links TRBV19 to TRBJ1-3; D may be TRBD1 (5 bases). Germline-derived CDR1 and CDR2 are LNHDA and SQIVND (reference sequence). The CDR3 covers 14 residues. The V end lost 5 bases, the J end lost 3 bases, and 11 bases lay between the germline ends. Here the CDR3 reads CASSPQGIGNTIYF. The CDR3 DNA reads TGTGCCAGTAGTCCCCAGGGTATTGGAAACACCATATATTTT.

The genes are TRBV29-1 and TRBJ1-3; TRBD1 matches at 8 bases. Trimming removed 6 bases from V and 6 bases from J; junction bases left unmatched: 4. The V gene's germline CDR1 is SQVTM and CDR2 ANQGSEA. The length of the CDR3 is 12 residues. The CDR3 DNA follows: TGCAGCGTCGACAGGGGTTCAAACACCATATATTTT. The encoded protein is CSVDRGSNTIYF.

The chain combines TRBV5-1 with TRBJ1-2; 10 bases map to TRBD1. This CDR3 region has 14 residues. Germline values: CDR1 SGHRS, CDR2 YFSETQ. V was clipped by 0 bases and J by 8 bases; unmatched bases: 4. CDR3 bases: TGCGCCAGCAGCTTGGGGACAGGGGGTTTAGGCTACACCTTC. Its translation: CASSLGTGGLGYTF.

J is TRBJ2-5 and V is TRBV7-6; 13 bases map to TRBD2. The CDR3 totals 16 residues. The trim removed 4 bases at V and 1 base at J, leaving 3 bases unmatched. CDR1 and CDR2 from the germline V gene are SGHVS and FNYEAQ. In DNA, the CDR3 is TGTGCCAGCAGCTCGGGACTAGCGGGGACCCAAGAGACCCAGTACTTC. Protein sequence: CASSSGLAGTQETQYF.

This clone came up once. The chain is built from TRBV6-5 and TRBJ2-5; TRBD2 is a possible D gene (6 bases). V was cut by 4 bases and J by 0 bases, with 15 bases left in between. Germline V gives CDR1 MNHEY, CDR2 SVGAGI. The CDR3 totals 16 residues. The CDR3 bases are TGTGCCAGCAGTTCCCCCGGGAGCCAGTACCAAGAGACCCAGTACTTC. It codes for CASSSPGSQYQETQYF.

The chain recombines TRBV6-1 with TRBJ1-2; TRBD1 agrees at 9 bases. The V gene end was trimmed by 2 bases and the J gene end by 5 bases; junction bases not matched to a gene: 9. The CDR3 runs 16 residues. The germline V gene has CDR1 MNHNS and CDR2 SASEGT. CDR3 coding DNA: TGTGCCAGCAGTGAAAACACAGGGGGCGAGGGTTATGGCTACACCTTC. This codes for CASSENTGGEGYGYTF.

In its sample, this clone was seen once. V gene TRBV7-9 combines with J gene TRBJ1-2; TRBD1 aligns across 8 bases. This CDR3 has 14 amino acids. The J segment lost 4 bases and the V segment lost 0 bases, leaving 1 base of the junction unmatched. Per germline, CDR1 SEHNR and CDR2 FQNEAQ (reference sequence). The CDR3 region has the DNA TGTGCCAGCAGCTTAGCGGGGACAGGCTATGGCTACACCTTC. Its protein is CASSLAGTGYGYTF.

In its sample, this clone was seen a few times. V gene TRBV10-2 combines with J gene TRBJ1-5, with a weak D call TRBD1 (6 bases). V was pared by 4 bases and J by 4 bases, with 11 bases between. Germline V gives CDR1 WSHSY, CDR2 SAAADI. The CDR3 has 14 residues. The CDR3 region has the DNA TGCGCCAGCAGTGGACAGGTCCTGAATCAGCCCCAGCATTTT. It is translated as CASSGQVLNQPQHF.

J is TRBJ2-5 and V is TRBV5-8; TRBD2 aligns across 7 bases. J gave up 6 bases and V 5 bases, and 13 bases lay outside the gene matches. Germline V gene lookup returns CDR1 SGHTS and CDR2 YDEGEE. This CDR3 is 15 amino acids long. DNA of the CDR3: TGTGCCAGCAGTTCGCGCGGGGGTCCATTCAAGACCCAGTACTTC. Amino acid sequence: CASSSRGGPFKTQYF. The full variable domain, with the rest looked up from reference TRBV5-8 and TRBJ2-5, is EAGVTQSPTHLIKTRGQQATLRCSPISGHTSVYWYQQALGLGLQFLLWYDEGEERNRGNFPPRFSGRQFPNYSSELNVNALELEDSALYLCASSSRGGPFKTQYFGPGTRLLVL.

This rearrangement joins TRBV7-9 to TRBJ1-5; D may be TRBD1 (5 bases). The V end lost 4 bases, the J end lost 3 bases, and 19 bases lay between the germline ends. The CDR3 is 17 amino acids. Germline V lookup: CDR1 SEHNR, CDR2 FQNEAQ (reference sequence). The CDR3 reads CASSYGRDSGNNQPQHF. The CDR3 bases are TGTGCCAGCAGCTATGGGCGGGACTCCGGTAACAATCAGCCCCAGCATTTT.

This chain uses TRBV18 with TRBJ1-1; D not certain. The V end lost 1 base, the J end lost 3 bases, and 18 bases lay between the germline ends. The CDR3 length is 17 residues. Germline assignment: CDR1 KGHSH and CDR2 LQKENI. CDR3 in amino acids: CASSPRETYGWDTEAFF. The CDR3, as DNA: TGTGCCAGCTCACCACGGGAGACATACGGATGGGACACTGAAGCTTTCTTT.